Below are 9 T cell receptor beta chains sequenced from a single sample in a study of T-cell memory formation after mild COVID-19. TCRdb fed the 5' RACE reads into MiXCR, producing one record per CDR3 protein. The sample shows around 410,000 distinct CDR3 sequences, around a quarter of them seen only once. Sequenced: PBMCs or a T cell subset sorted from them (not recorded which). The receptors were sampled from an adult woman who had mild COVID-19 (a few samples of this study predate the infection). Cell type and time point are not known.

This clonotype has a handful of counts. The DNA of the CDR3 is TGTGCCATCAGCGCCGCAGGGGGCTCCTACAATGAGCAGTTCTTC. It is translated as CAISAAGGSYNEQFF. The gene calls are TRBV10-3 and TRBJ2-1; 7 bases line up with TRBD1. Germline lookup yields CDR1 ENHRY and CDR2 SYGVKD. The ends lost 6 bases at V and 0 bases at J; junction bases unmatched: 5. CDR3 length: 15 residues.

The CDR3 nucleotides read TGTGCCAGCAGCCAAGAAGGCGGGTACGAGCAGTACTTC. Protein sequence: CASSQEGGYEQYF. The V call is TRBV4-2, the J call TRBJ2-7, with D possibly TRBD2 on 5 matching bases. V was pared by 0 bases and J by 4 bases, with 7 bases between. Germline V gene data show CDR1 as LGHNA and CDR2 as YNFKEQ. There are 13 residues in the CDR3.

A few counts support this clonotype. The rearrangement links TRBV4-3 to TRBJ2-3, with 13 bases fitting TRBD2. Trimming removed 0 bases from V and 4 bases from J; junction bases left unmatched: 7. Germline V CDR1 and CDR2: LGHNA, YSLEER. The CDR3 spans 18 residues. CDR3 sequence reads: CASSQEGRTSGRPDTQYF. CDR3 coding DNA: TGCGCCAGCAGCCAAGAAGGCCGGACTAGCGGGAGACCAGATACGCAGTATTTT.

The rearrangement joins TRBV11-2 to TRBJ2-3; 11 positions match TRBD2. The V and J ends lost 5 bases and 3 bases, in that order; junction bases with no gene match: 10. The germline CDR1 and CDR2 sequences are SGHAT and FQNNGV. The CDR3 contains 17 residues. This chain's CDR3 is CASSPRGSSGRTDTQYF. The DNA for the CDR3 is TGTGCCAGCAGCCCGCGTGGGTCTAGCGGGAGGACAGATACGCAGTATTTT.

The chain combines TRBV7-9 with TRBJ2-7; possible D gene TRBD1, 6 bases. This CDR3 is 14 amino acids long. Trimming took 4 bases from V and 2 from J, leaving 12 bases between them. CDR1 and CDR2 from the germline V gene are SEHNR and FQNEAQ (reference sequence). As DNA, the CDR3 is TGTGCCAGCAGCTCCAGGGGTTTGGCCTACGAGCAGTACTTC. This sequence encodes CASSSRGLAYEQYF.

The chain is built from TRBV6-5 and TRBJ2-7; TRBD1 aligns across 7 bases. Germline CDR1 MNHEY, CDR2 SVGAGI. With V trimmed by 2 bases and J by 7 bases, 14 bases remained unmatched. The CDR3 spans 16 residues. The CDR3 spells CASSYSERQGQWEQYF. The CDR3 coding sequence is TGTGCCAGCAGTTACAGTGAACGACAGGGTCAATGGGAGCAGTACTTC.

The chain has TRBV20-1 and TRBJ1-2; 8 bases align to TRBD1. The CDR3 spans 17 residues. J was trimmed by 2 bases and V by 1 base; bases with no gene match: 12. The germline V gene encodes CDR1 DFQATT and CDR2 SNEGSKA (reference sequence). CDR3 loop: CSARVPYGTGWNYGYTF. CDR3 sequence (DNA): TGCAGTGCTAGAGTCCCGTATGGGACAGGCTGGAACTATGGCTACACCTTC.

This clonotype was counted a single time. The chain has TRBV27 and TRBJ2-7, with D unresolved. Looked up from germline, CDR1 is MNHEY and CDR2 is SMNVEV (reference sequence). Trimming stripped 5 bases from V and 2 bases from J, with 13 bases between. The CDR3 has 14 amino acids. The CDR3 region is CASSRSLLAYEQYF. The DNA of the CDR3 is TGTGCCAGCAGTAGGTCCCTTCTGGCCTACGAGCAGTACTTC.

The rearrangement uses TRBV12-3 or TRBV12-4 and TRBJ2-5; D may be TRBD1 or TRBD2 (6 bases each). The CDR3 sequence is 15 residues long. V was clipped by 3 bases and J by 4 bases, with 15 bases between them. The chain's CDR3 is CASSFKRRGSETQYF. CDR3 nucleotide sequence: TGTGCCAGCAGTTTCAAGCGGAGGGGGTCAGAGACCCAGTACTTC.